Below, 27 T cell receptor beta chains from the same sample are listed, as sequenced in a study of OX40 agonist ivuxolimab in advanced cancers. Measured with immunoSEQ multiplex PCR; TCRdb has only the in-frame clones, and not every one. The sample records approximately 87,000 clones, around 91% being singletons. Sequencing was performed on CD4+ or CD8+ T cells sorted from blood, taken in a trial of the OX40 agonist ivuxolimab. These receptors originate from an adult with an advanced solid tumor such as melanoma, head and neck, liver or kidney cancer.

This chain joins TRBV2 and TRBJ2-7; no firm D call. This CDR3 has 11 residues. Germline V CDR1 and CDR2: SNHLY, FYNNEI. The V end lost 4 bases, the J end lost 4 bases, and 5 bases lay between the germline ends. The CDR3 spells CASSVRYEQYF. The CDR3 DNA reads as TGTGCCAGCAGTGTTCGGTACGAGCAGTACTTC.

This clone was observed a single time. The chain employs TRBV11-2 and TRBJ2-3; 12 nucleotides line up with TRBD2. Trimming took 5 bases from V and 6 from J; bases not matched to a gene: 9. The CDR3 totals 16 residues. Germline V CDR1 and CDR2: SGHAT, FQNNGV. CDR3 nucleotides: TGTGCCAGCAGCACACGGACTAGCGGGGCCGGGGATACGCAGTATTTT. Translated, it gives CASSTRTSGAGDTQYF.

This chain uses TRBV19 with TRBJ2-1; D is perhaps TRBD1 (6 bases). The germline CDR1 and CDR2 sequences are LNHDA and SQIVND (reference sequence). The CDR3 runs 15 residues. V was pared by 4 bases and J by 5 bases, with 15 bases between. In DNA, the CDR3 is TGTGCCAGTAGTAAGGGGGTTGGTGTTGACAATGAGCAGTTCTTC. Its protein product is CASSKGVGVDNEQFF.

This chain uses TRBV28 with TRBJ2-5, with 8 bases fitting TRBD1. V shed 2 bases, J shed 0 bases, and the junction held 5 bases outside the gene matches. Germline V gene lookup returns CDR1 MDHEN and CDR2 SYDVKM. This CDR3 contains 16 residues. The CDR3 here is CASSLRTGSDQETQYF. In nucleotides, the CDR3 is TGTGCCAGCAGTTTACGGACAGGGTCGGACCAAGAGACCCAGTACTTC.

This chain connects TRBV28 to TRBJ1-2; 7 positions match TRBD1. This CDR3 region has 16 residues. J was trimmed by 8 bases and V by 4 bases; bases with no gene match: 16. The germline V gene has CDR1 MDHEN and CDR2 SYDVKM. CDR3 sequence: CASSSTEGGRGIGYTF. In nucleotides, the CDR3 is TGTGCCAGCAGTTCCACGGAGGGGGGCAGGGGGATCGGCTACACCTTC.

This chain links TRBV5-6 with TRBJ2-3, with a weak D call TRBD1 (6 bases). Trimming removed 1 base from V and 3 bases from J, with 12 bases in between. This CDR3 comprises 15 residues. Germline CDR1 is SGHDT and CDR2 is YYEEEE. This CDR3 is CASSLLGAYTDTQYF. The CDR3 DNA sequence: TGTGCCAGCAGCTTGTTGGGGGCTTATACAGATACGCAGTATTTT.

The chain employs TRBV6-5 and TRBJ1-2; 8 positions match TRBD1. CDR1 MNHEY and CDR2 SVGAGI come from the germline V gene. This CDR3 comprises 15 residues. V shed 8 bases and J 5 bases; nucleotides not matched to a gene: 13. The CDR3 DNA sequence: TGTGCCAGCTTCCGGACATCAGGGGGCGGTTATGGCTACACCTTC. It translates to CASFRTSGGGYGYTF.

The gene calls are TRBV30 and TRBJ2-1, with TRBD2 as a possible D gene (6 bases). The V end was cut by 5 bases, the J end by 3 bases, with 32 bases between. This CDR3 is 20 amino acids long. Germline V CDR1 and CDR2: GTSNPN, SVGIG (reference sequence). The CDR3 region is CAWGGAALPRRESHYNEQFF. CDR3 DNA: TGTGCCTGGGGGGGAGCTGCCCTCCCCCGGAGGGAGAGTCACTACAATGAGCAGTTCTTC.

In this sample, this clone turned up once. This rearrangement joins TRBV5-8 to TRBJ2-7, with TRBD1 identical over 10 bases. The junction had 3 bases not matched to a gene; V was cut back by 3 bases and J by 3 bases. Germline CDR1 reads SGHTS; CDR2 reads YDEGEE. CDR3 length: 14 amino acids. CDR3 region: CASSYGQGGYEQYF. The CDR3 DNA is TGTGCCAGCAGCTATGGACAGGGGGGCTACGAGCAGTACTTC.

J is TRBJ2-5 and V is TRBV19; D uncertain. Germline values: CDR1 LNHDA, CDR2 SQIVND (reference sequence). The CDR3 loop spans 12 amino acids. Trimming took off 6 bases at V and 2 bases at J, with 7 bases between the two ends. CDR3 nucleotide sequence: TGTGCCAGTAGCTGGGGTCAAGAGACCCAGTACTTC. Translation gives CASSWGQETQYF.

The chain recombines TRBV30 with TRBJ1-2; 8 positions match TRBD1. The germline V gene encodes CDR1 GTSNPN and CDR2 SVGIG (reference sequence). The length of the CDR3 is 13 residues. Losses at the gene ends were 3 bases for V and 6 bases for J; bases not matched to a gene: 6. The CDR3 protein is CAWSPGQGDGYTF. The CDR3 bases are TGTGCCTGGAGCCCAGGACAGGGTGATGGCTACACCTTC.

The chain recombines TRBV20-1 with TRBJ1-2; D remains ambiguous. Germline V gives CDR1 DFQATT, CDR2 SNEGSKA (reference sequence). Trimming took 7 bases from V and 2 from J, leaving 8 bases between them. CDR3 length: 11 residues. CDR3 nucleotide sequence: TGCAGTGTTCAAGGGAACTATGGCTACACCTTC. Protein: CSVQGNYGYTF.

The V call is TRBV21-1, the J call TRBJ2-1; the table assigns TRBD2, which was not confirmed against the DNA. TRBV21-1 is a known pseudogene. The CDR3 consists of 14 residues. The CDR3 loop is CASSSRDCFNEQFF. CDR3 nucleotide sequence: TGTGCCAGCAGCTCCCGGGACTGTTTCAATGAGCAGTTCTTC.

A single count supports this clone. The chain carries TRBV7-3 and TRBJ2-1, with 9 bases lining up with TRBD2. Germline CDR1 is SGHTA and CDR2 is FQGTGA. CDR3 length: 15 residues. Unmatched junction bases numbered 6, after V lost 2 bases and J lost 7 bases. CDR3 sequence (DNA): TGTGCCAGCAGCTTAGGAGTAGCGGGGGTGAATGAGCAGTTCTTC. Translating gives CASSLGVAGVNEQFF.

The genes are TRBV7-2 and TRBJ2-7, with D unresolved. The CDR3 totals 15 residues. Trimming pared 7 bases from V and 3 bases from J, leaving 19 bases between. Germline V gene data show CDR1 as SGHTA and CDR2 as FQGNSA. The CDR3, as DNA: TGTGCCAGCATCCCTACGAGTGGCAAAAGCTACGAGCAGTACTTC. The encoded protein is CASIPTSGKSYEQYF.

The V and J genes are TRBV7-3 and TRBJ1-2, with 11 bases identical to TRBD1. CDR1 and CDR2 (germline): SGHTA, FQGTGA. After removal of 0 bases from V and 5 bases from J, the junction contained 8 bases not matched to a gene. The CDR3 loop spans 17 amino acids. In nucleotides, the CDR3 is TGTGCCAGCAGCTTAACGGGAGGACAGGGGGCCCTATATGGCTACACCTTC. This translates into CASSLTGGQGALYGYTF.

The rearrangement links TRBV30 to TRBJ1-3; D is unclear. Germline V gene lookup returns CDR1 GTSNPN and CDR2 SVGIG (reference sequence). The CDR3 contains 15 residues. V lost 0 bases, J lost 4 bases, and 13 bases lay in between. CDR3 DNA: TGTGCCTGGAGTGTTTACGAAGGACCGGGAAACACCATATATTTT. Protein: CAWSVYEGPGNTIYF.

This clone is a singleton in its sample. The rearrangement links TRBV28 to TRBJ1-4; D unresolved. Germline CDR1 reads MDHEN; CDR2 reads SYDVKM. The germline V and J ends were trimmed by 0 bases and 8 bases, with 13 bases remaining between them. CDR3 length equals 15 residues. The CDR3 DNA is TGTGCCAGCAGTTTATGGGGAGAGAGTCTCGAAAAACTGTTTTTT. Translation: CASSLWGESLEKLFF.

This clone appeared a single time. The rearrangement links TRBV4-2 to TRBJ1-4; possibly TRBD1 for D (6 bases). V was trimmed by 2 bases and J by 8 bases, leaving 15 bases between them. Germline V CDR1 and CDR2: LGHNA, YNFKEQ. This CDR3 region has 15 residues. CDR3 amino acids: CASSQYGAGDEKLFF. The CDR3 DNA is TGTGCCAGCAGCCAATATGGGGCAGGGGACGAAAAACTGTTTTTT.

V and J are TRBV11-2 and TRBJ1-1; TRBD1 might be the D (5 bases). The ends were cut back, 0 bases at V and 4 bases at J, with 6 bases in the middle. The CDR3 is 13 residues long. Germline CDR1 is SGHAT and CDR2 is FQNNGV. The CDR3 is CASSLERGTEAFF. CDR3 in DNA: TGTGCCAGCAGCTTAGAAAGGGGCACTGAAGCTTTCTTT.

The chain joins TRBV7-3 to TRBJ2-2; TRBD1 is a possible D gene (6 bases). The V end was cut by 2 bases, the J end by 3 bases, with 16 bases between. CDR3 size: 17 residues. Germline V gives CDR1 SGHTA, CDR2 FQGTGA. The CDR3 spells CASSLGGRGLYTGELFF. Written as DNA, the CDR3 is TGTGCCAGCAGCTTAGGAGGCAGGGGATTATACACCGGGGAGCTGTTTTTT.

The J gene is TRBJ2-7, the V gene TRBV11-3; D remains ambiguous. Germline assignment: CDR1 SGHNT and CDR2 YENEEA. CDR3 length: 12 amino acids. The V and J ends lost 3 bases and 3 bases respectively, with 6 bases between them. CDR3 in DNA: TGTGCCAGCAGCTTGGGTCTCTACGAGCAGTACTTC. Translation gives CASSLGLYEQYF.

The V and J genes are TRBV5-1 and TRBJ2-7; 8 positions match TRBD1. Germline CDR1 reads SGHRS; CDR2 reads YFSETQ. V was clipped by 4 bases and J by 4 bases; unmatched bases: 7. This CDR3 contains 14 residues. The CDR3 spells CASSTTGDNYEQYF. The CDR3 nucleotides read TGCGCCAGCAGCACGACAGGGGACAATTACGAGCAGTACTTC.

The V call is TRBV7-2, the J call TRBJ2-7; a possible D gene is TRBD2 (5 bases). The CDR3 is made up of 15 amino acids. With 2 bases removed from V and 2 bases from J, the gap between germline ends came to 13 bases. Per the germline V gene, CDR1 is SGHTA and CDR2 is FQGNSA. The CDR3 sequence: CASSLNGGLTYEQYF. DNA of the CDR3: TGTGCCAGCAGCTTAAACGGTGGACTTACCTACGAGCAGTACTTC. The whole variable domain, filled in from reference TRBV7-2 and TRBJ2-7, reads GAGVSQSPSNKVTEKGKDVELRCDPISGHTALYWYRQSLGQGLEFLIYFQGNSAPDKSGLPSDRFSAERTGGSVSTLTIQRTQQEDSAVYLCASSLNGGLTYEQYFGPGTRLTVT.

The gene calls are TRBV6-6 and TRBJ1-2; D is unresolved. Germline CDR1 is MNHNY and CDR2 is SVGAGI (reference sequence). The V gene lost 5 bases and the J gene lost 2 bases, with 9 bases spanning the gap. The CDR3 sequence is 13 residues long. CDR3 sequence: CASSLTVNYGYTF. In DNA, the CDR3 is TGTGCCAGCAGTCTGACGGTCAACTATGGCTACACCTTC.

The V call is TRBV29-1, the J call TRBJ2-7; 15 nucleotides match TRBD2. Trimming removed 6 bases from V and 1 base from J; junction bases left unmatched: 7. In germline, CDR1 is SQVTM, CDR2 ANQGSEA. This CDR3 region has 16 residues. The CDR3: CSVVGTSGRNSYEQYF. The CDR3 bases are TGCAGCGTGGTGGGGACTAGCGGGAGGAATTCCTACGAGCAGTACTTC.

The V gene is TRBV7-2, the J gene TRBJ2-7, with D unclear. Germline CDR1 SGHTA, CDR2 FQGNSA. This CDR3 contains 13 residues. Trimming removed 5 bases from V and 0 bases from J, with 8 bases in between. The CDR3 sequence is CASSTRFSYEQYF. For the CDR3, the DNA is TGTGCCAGCAGCACCCGGTTCTCCTACGAGCAGTACTTC.